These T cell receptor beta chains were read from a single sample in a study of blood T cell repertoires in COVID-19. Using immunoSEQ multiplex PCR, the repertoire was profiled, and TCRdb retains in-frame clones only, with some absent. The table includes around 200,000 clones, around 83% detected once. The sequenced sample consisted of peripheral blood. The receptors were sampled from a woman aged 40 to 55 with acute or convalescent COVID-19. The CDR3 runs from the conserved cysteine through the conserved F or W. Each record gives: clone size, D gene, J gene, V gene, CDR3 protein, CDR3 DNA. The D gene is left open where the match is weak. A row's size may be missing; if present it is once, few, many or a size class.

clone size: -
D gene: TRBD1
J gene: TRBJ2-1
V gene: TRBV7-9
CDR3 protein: CASSTRGQGNEQFF
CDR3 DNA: TGTGCCAGCAGCACCCGTGGACAGGGGAATGAGCAGTTCTTC

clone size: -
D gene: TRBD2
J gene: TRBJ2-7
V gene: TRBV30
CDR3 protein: CAWREPSGSAYEQYF
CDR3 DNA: TGTGCCTGGAGGGAACCTAGCGGGAGCGCCTACGAGCAGTACTTC

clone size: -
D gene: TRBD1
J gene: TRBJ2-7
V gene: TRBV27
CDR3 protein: CASSQYDRVAYEQYF
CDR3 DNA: TGTGCCAGCAGCCAGTACGACAGGGTGGCCTACGAGCAGTACTTC

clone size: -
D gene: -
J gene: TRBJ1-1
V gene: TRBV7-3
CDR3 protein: CASSLFPHRINTEAFF
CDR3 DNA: TGTGCCAGCAGCCTCTTCCCCCACAGAATCAACACTGAAGCTTTCTTT

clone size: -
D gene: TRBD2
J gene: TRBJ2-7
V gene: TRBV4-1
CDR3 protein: CASSQAPGLAGTEQYF
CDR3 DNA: TGCGCCAGCAGCCAAGCCCCGGGACTAGCGGGAACCGAGCAGTACTTC

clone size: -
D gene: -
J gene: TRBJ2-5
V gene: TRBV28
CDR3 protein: CASCRGGGIQETQYF
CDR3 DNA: TGTGCCAGCTGTAGAGGAGGAGGGATCCAAGAGACCCAGTACTTC

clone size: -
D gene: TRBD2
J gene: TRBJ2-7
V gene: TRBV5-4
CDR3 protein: CASSRWGTSGYEQYF
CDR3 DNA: TGTGCCAGCAGCCGCTGGGGGACTAGCGGCTACGAGCAGTACTTC

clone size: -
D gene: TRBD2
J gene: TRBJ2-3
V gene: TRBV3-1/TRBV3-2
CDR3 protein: CASRGSGRGTDTQYF
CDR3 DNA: TGTGCCAGCAGAGGTAGCGGGAGAGGAACAGATACGCAGTATTTT

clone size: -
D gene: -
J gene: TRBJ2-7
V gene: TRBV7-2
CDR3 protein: CASSLGPGVPSEQYF
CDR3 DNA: TGTGCCAGCAGCTTAGGGCCAGGGGTTCCGAGCGAGCAGTACTTC

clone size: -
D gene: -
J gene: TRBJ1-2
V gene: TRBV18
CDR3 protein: CASSQQGRVGYTF
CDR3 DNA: TGTGCCAGCTCCCAACAGGGTAGGGTTGGCTACACCTTC

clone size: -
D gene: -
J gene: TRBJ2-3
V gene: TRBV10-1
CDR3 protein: CASSESGQTTSTDTQYF
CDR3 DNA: TGCGCCAGCAGTGAGTCTGGGCAGACCACTAGCACAGATACGCAGTATTTT

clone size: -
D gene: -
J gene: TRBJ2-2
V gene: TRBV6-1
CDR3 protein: CASSDKLFTTGELFF
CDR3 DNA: TGTGCCAGCAGTGATAAACTATTTACCACCGGGGAGCTGTTTTTT

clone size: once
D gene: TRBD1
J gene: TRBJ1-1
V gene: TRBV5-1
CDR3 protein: CASSSQGAGGTEAFF
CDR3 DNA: TGCGCCAGCAGCTCACAGGGGGCCGGTGGCACTGAAGCTTTCTTT

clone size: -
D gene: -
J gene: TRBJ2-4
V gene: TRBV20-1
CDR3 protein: CSGQPKNIQYF
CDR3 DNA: TGCAGTGGACAGCCCAAAAACATTCAGTACTTC

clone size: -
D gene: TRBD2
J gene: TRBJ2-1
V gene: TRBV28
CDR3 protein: CASNPGGGSYNEQFF
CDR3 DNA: TGTGCCAGCAACCCGGGGGGGGGCTCCTACAATGAGCAGTTCTTC

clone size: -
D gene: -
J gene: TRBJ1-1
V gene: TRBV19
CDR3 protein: CASSIDPQGGTEAFF
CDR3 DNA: TGTGCCAGTAGTATAGACCCTCAGGGTGGCACTGAAGCTTTCTTT

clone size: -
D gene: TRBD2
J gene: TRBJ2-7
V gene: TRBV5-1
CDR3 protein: CASSFRAGGGYEQYF
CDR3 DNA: TGCGCCAGCAGCTTCCGGGCGGGGGGGGGCTACGAGCAGTACTTC

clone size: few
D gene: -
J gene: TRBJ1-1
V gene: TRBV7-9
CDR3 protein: CASSLPARGNTEAFF
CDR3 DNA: TGTGCCAGCAGCCTACCCGCCAGGGGGAACACTGAAGCTTTCTTT

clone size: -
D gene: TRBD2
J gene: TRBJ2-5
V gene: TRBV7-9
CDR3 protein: CASSWRLAGAVETQYF
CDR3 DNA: TGTGCCAGCAGCTGGAGACTAGCGGGAGCGGTCGAGACCCAGTACTTC

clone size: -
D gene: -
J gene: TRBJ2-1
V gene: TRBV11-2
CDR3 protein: CASSLVTRYNEQFF
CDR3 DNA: TGTGCCAGCAGCTTAGTGACTAGGTACAATGAGCAGTTCTTC

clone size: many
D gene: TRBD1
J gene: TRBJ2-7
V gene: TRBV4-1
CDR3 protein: CASRGPGGGGYIEQYF
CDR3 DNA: TGCGCCAGCAGGGGGCCAGGGGGTGGAGGTTATATCGAGCAGTACTTC

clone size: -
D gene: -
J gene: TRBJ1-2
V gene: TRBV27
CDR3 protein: CASGPGGPRLENGYTF
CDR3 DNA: TGTGCCAGCGGACCGGGGGGTCCACGGCTGGAAAATGGCTACACCTTC

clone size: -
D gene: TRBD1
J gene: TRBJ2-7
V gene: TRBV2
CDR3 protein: CASSEPQGAGEQYF
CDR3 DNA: TGTGCCAGCAGTGAACCACAGGGGGCCGGCGAGCAGTACTTC

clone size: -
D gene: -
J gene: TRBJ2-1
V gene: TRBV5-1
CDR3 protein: CASSSRVGASSYNEQFF
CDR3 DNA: TGCGCCAGCAGCTCCAGGGTAGGTGCTAGTTCCTACAATGAGCAGTTCTTC

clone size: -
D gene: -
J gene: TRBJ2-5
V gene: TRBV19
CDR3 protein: CATAATRIQETQYF
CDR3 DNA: TGTGCCACCGCGGCCACCCGGATTCAAGAGACCCAGTACTTC

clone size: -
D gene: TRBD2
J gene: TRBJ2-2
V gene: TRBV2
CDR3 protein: CASNNLAGEITGELFF
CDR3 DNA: TGTGCCAGCAATAATCTAGCGGGAGAAATTACCGGGGAGCTGTTTTTT

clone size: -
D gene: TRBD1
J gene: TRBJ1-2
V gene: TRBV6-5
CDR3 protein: CASRDPTGEYGYTF
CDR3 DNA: TGTGCCAGCAGGGACCCGACAGGGGAATATGGCTACACCTTC

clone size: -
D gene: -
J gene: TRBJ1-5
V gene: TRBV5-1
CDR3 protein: CASSSGSGGKNQPQHF
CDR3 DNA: TGCGCCAGCAGCTCGGGGTCGGGGGGAAAGAATCAGCCCCAGCATTTT

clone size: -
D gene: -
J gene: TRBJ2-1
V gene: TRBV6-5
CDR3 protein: CASSWGPSSYNEQFF
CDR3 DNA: TGTGCCAGCAGTTGGGGGCCCAGCTCCTACAATGAGCAGTTCTTC

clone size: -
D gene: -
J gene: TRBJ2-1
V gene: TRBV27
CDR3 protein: CASSFPPGESYNEQFF
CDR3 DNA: TGTGCCAGCAGTTTCCCTCCGGGGGAATCCTACAATGAGCAGTTCTTC

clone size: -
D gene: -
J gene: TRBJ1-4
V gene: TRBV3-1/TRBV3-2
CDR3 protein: CASRQTHSGARINEKLFF
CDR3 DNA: TGTGCCAGCAGACAAACCCATTCCGGTGCAAGAATTAATGAAAAACTGTTTTTT

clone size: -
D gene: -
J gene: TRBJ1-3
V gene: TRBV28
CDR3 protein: CASSVSGNTIYF
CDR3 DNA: TGTGCCAGCAGCGTCTCTGGAAACACCATATATTTT

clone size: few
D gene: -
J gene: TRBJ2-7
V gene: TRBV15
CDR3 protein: CATSSLLQSEQYF
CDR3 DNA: TGTGCCACCAGCAGCCTCCTACAGAGCGAGCAGTACTTC

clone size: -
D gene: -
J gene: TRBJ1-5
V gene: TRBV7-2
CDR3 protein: CASSTIVGANQPQHF
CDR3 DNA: TGTGCCAGCAGCACGATCGTTGGGGCCAATCAGCCCCAGCATTTT

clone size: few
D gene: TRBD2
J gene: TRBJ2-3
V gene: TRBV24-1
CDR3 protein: CATSDPNSGGFGDTQYF
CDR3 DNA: TGTGCCACCAGTGATCCGAATAGCGGGGGGTTTGGAGATACGCAGTATTTT

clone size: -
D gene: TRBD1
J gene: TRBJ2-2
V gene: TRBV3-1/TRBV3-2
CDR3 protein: CASSPDRGWSVGELFF
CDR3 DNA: TGTGCCAGCAGCCCGGACAGGGGTTGGTCGGTGGGGGAGCTGTTTTTT

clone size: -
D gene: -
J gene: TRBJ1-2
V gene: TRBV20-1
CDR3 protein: CSAWRGALYTF
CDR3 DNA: TGCAGTGCATGGCGGGGGGCCCTCTACACCTTC

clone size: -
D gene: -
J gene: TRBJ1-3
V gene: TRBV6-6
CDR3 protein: CASSYTDRGNTIYF
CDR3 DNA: TGTGCCAGCAGTTACACAGACAGGGGAAACACCATATATTTT

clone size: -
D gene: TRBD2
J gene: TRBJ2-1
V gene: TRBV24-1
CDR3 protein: CATSDLSHRASGGNEQFF
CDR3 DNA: TGTGCCACCAGTGATCTTTCTCATAGGGCTAGCGGGGGAAATGAGCAGTTCTTC